The TCR beta chain described here comes from a study of cytomegalovirus exposure and HLA in healthy donors. Study findings and constraints: In a later analysis, parvovirus B19, influenza, CMV and Epstein-Barr virus appeared linked to several top co-occurrence clusters.

The PCR was carried out with 60 Vbeta primers and 13 Jbeta primers. Profiling relied on immunoSEQ multiplex PCR, and the TCRdb table lists in-frame clones only, not all of them. The sample contains over 150,000 clones, 79% of which appear only once. Trimming left V 2 bases short and J 2 bases short, with 10 bases between. Germline-derived CDR1 and CDR2 are MNHEY and SMNVEV (reference sequence). The CDR3 length is 14 residues. About this clone itself: Its antigen is undetermined.

The rearrangement uses TRBV27 and TRBJ2-7; D is possibly TRBD1 (6 bases). The source material was PBMCs. The source of this sequence is a woman in her late teens or twenties in good health and CMV-seronegative. CDR3 DNA sequence: TGTGCCAGCAGTTTAGGGGGCCGGGCCTACGAGCAGTACTTC. Translated, it gives CASSLGGRAYEQYF.